This T cell receptor beta chain is from a study of human thymus T cells. Notes on the study in general: The authors found apparently biased V and J gene usage in thymic and blood repertoires.

CDR3 length: 12 amino acids. Trimming left V 3 bases short and J 1 base short, with 0 bases between. Germline CDR1 reads MDHEN; CDR2 reads SYDVKM. Produced via immunoSEQ multiplex PCR; TCRdb's table is partial and in-frame only. This table has tens of thousands of clones, about 94% appearing once. Worth noting for this clone: Its antigen remains unknown.

Material: blood. This chain uses TRBV28 with TRBJ2-2; D unclear. This TCR came from a boy under two years old with a congenital heart defect but otherwise immunologically healthy. The CDR3 loop reads CASSLNTGELFF. The CDR3 DNA reads TGTGCCAGCAGTTTGAACACCGGGGAGCTGTTTTTT.